The source of this T cell receptor (beta chain) is a study of human T cells and chemical hapten exposure. Overall study: Skin of the upper inner arm, about 2 cm by about 2 cm, received 2% DPC for sensitization. Patients, predominantly female, presented with alopecia areata, totalis or universalis.

Germline-derived CDR1 and CDR2 are DFQATT and SNEGSKA (reference sequence). The CDR3 covers 14 residues. Germline trimming cut 2 bases from V and 3 bases from J; bases unmatched to any gene: 5. For the library, individual cDNA molecules each received unique molecular identifiers. Using its own MiXCR run on the RACE reads, TCRdb lists one record per CDR3 protein. The sample shows 350,000 or so distinct CDR3 sequences, approximately 6.3% of them seen only once. Time point: patch test 1, 2 weeks after DPC sensitization. Regarding treatment: therapeutic diphenylcyclopropenone sensitization with weekly scalp DPC.

The origin of this receptor is a woman aged 18-29 years with alopecia areata. Some clones in this sample may be carry-over from other donors' samples. The sample in question was whole blood, obtained in connection with sensitization to the hapten diphenylcyclopropenone (DPC). The chain employs TRBV20-1 and TRBJ1-2, with TRBD1 matching 8 bases. CDR3 in amino acids: CSARTGTGHYGYTF. DNA for the CDR3: TGCAGTGCTAGAACCGGGACAGGCCACTATGGCTACACCTTC.